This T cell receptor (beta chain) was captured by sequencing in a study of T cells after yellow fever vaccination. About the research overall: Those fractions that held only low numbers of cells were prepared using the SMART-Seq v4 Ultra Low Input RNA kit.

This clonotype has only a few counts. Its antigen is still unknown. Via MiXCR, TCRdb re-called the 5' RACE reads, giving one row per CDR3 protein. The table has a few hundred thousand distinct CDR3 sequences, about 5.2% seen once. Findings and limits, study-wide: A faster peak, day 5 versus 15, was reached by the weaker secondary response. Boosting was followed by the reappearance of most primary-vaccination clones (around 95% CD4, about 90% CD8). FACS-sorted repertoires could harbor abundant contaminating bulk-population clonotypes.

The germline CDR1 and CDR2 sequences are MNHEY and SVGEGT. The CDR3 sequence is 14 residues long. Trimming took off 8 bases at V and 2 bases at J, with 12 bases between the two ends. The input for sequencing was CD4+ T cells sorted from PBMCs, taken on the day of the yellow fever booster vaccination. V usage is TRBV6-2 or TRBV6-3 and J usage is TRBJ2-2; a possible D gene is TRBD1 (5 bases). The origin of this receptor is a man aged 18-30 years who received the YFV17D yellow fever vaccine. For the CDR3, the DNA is TGTGCCAGCTCCAGGACAATAAACACCGGGGAGCTGTTTTTT. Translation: CASSRTINTGELFF.